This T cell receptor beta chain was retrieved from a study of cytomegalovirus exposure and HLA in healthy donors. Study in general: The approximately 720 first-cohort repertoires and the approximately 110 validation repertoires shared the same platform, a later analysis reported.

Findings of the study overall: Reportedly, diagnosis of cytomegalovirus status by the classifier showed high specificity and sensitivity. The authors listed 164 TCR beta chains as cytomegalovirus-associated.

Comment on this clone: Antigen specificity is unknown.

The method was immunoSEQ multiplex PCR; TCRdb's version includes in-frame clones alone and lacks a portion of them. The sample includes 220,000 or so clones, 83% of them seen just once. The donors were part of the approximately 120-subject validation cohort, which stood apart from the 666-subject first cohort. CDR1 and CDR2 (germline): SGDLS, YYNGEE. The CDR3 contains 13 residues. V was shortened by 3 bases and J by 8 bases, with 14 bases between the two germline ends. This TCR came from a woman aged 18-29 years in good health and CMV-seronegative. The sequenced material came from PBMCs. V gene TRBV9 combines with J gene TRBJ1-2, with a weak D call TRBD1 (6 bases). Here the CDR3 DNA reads TGTGCCAGCAGCGACGCAGGGGTGCGCGGCTACACCTTC. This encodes CASSDAGVRGYTF.